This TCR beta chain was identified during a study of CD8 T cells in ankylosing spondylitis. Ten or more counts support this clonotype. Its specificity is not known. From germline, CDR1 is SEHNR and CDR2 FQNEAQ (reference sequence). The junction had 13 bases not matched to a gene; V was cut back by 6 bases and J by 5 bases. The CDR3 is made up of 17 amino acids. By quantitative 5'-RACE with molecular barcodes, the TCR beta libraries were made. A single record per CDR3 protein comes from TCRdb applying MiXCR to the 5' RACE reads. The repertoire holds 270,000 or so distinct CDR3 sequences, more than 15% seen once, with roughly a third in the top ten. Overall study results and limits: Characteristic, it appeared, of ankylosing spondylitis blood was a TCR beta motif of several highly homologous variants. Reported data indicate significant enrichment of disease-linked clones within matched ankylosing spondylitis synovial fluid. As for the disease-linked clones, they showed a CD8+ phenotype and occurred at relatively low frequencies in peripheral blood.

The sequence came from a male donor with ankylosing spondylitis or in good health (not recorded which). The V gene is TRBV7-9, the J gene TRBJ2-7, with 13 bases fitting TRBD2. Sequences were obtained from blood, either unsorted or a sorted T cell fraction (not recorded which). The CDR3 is CASSSGTSGTLTDEQYF. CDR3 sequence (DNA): TGTGCCAGCAGTTCCGGGACTAGCGGGACCCTAACGGACGAGCAGTACTTC.